This T cell receptor beta chain stems from a study of CD8 T cells in ankylosing spondylitis. TCRdb re-called the 5' RACE reads with MiXCR, one entry per CDR3 protein. Of some 200,000 distinct CDR3 sequences in the sample, roughly 12% are singletons; the top ten hold 16%. Study-level points and caveats: Certain motif variants had earlier been reported in reactive arthritis synovial fluid and blood. Enrichment of disease-linked clones was reportedly significant in matched ankylosing spondylitis synovial fluid.

V shed 3 bases and J shed 9 bases, with 12 bases lying between them. The CDR3 is 13 amino acids. Germline CDR1 SGHVS, CDR2 FQNEAQ. This clonotype was seen only a few times. No antigen is known for it. This rearrangement joins TRBV7-8 to TRBJ2-1, with D perhaps matching TRBD1 (5 bases). The sequence was collected from a male donor with ankylosing spondylitis or in good health (not recorded which). Source material: blood, either unsorted or a sorted T cell fraction (not recorded which). CDR3 loop: CASSLGQGPEQFF. The DNA of the CDR3 is TGTGCCAGCAGCTTGGGGCAGGGCCCTGAGCAGTTCTTC.